The 25 T cell receptor beta chains below all came from one sample that was sequenced in a study of blood T cell repertoires in COVID-19. Using immunoSEQ multiplex PCR, the repertoire was profiled, and TCRdb retains in-frame clones only, with some absent. The table includes 200,000 or so clones, approximately 80% detected once. The specimen was peripheral blood. The receptor source for this set is a human donor in a cohort sampled during active COVID-19.

CDR3 sequence: CATLGQNTDTQYF. In DNA, the CDR3 is TGTGCCACCCTGGGACAGAACACAGATACGCAGTATTTT. The chain uses TRBV10-3 and TRBJ2-3; 7 bases map to TRBD1. Germline assignment: CDR1 ENHRY and CDR2 SYGVKD. Unmatched junction bases numbered 6, after V lost 10 bases and J lost 2 bases. CDR3 length: 13 residues.

This chain uses TRBV21-1 with TRBJ2-7; TRBD2, the table's D call, was not compared with the DNA. TRBV21-1 is noted as a pseudogene. The length of the CDR3 is 23 residues. DNA for the CDR3: TGTGCCAGCAGCCTATCGGGGCCAAGTGGGCTAGCGGGAGAACAACCAAGCTCCTACGAGCAGTACTTC. It codes for CASSLSGPSGLAGEQPSSYEQYF.

V gene TRBV10-1 combines with J gene TRBJ2-3; D perhaps matches TRBD2 (7 bases). The germline gives CDR1 WNHNN, CDR2 SYGVQD (reference sequence). The CDR3 loop spans 16 amino acids. V gave up 3 bases and J gave up 2 bases, with 15 bases separating them. Here the CDR3 DNA reads TGCGCCAGCAGTGACATCTCGGCGGGGGCCACAGATACGCAGTATTTT. This encodes CASSDISAGATDTQYF.

In this sample, this clone turned up once. The chain recombines TRBV9 with TRBJ1-6; D uncertain. The length of the CDR3 is 15 residues. V lost 4 bases and J 0 bases, leaving 8 bases between the germline ends. Germline loops: CDR1 SGDLS, CDR2 YYNGEE. DNA for the CDR3: TGTGCCAGCAGCCTCGAGAGCTCCTATAATTCACCCCTCCACTTT. Amino acid sequence: CASSLESSYNSPLHF. Variable domain in full (rest from reference TRBV9 and TRBJ1-6): DSGVTQTPKHLITATGQRVTLRCSPRSGDLSVYWYQQSLDQGLQFLIQYYNGEERAKGNILERFSAQQFPDLHSELNLSSLELGDSALYFCASSLESSYNSPLHFGNGTRLTVT.

The chain is built from TRBV4-2 and TRBJ2-1; 7 bases fit TRBD2. This CDR3 is built from 22 residues. The trim removed 2 bases at V and 2 bases at J, leaving 24 bases unmatched. CDR1 LGHNA and CDR2 YNFKEQ come from the germline V gene. This chain's CDR3 is CASSQQLSAAFRGGTPYNEQFF. CDR3 sequence (DNA): TGTGCCAGCAGCCAACAACTCTCGGCGGCTTTTAGGGGAGGGACCCCCTACAATGAGCAGTTCTTC.

The rearrangement joins TRBV28 to TRBJ1-2; D ambiguous. The CDR3 has 15 residues. V gave up 4 bases and J gave up 0 bases, with 12 bases separating them. Germline V gene data show CDR1 as MDHEN and CDR2 as SYDVKM. The CDR3 nucleotides are TGTGCCAGCAGTTCCCCGACGAGGACTAACTATGGCTACACCTTC. Translating gives CASSSPTRTNYGYTF.

The chain joins TRBV7-2 to TRBJ2-7, with TRBD2 matching over 9 bases. The germline V gene has CDR1 SGHTA and CDR2 FQGNSA. The J segment lost 6 bases and the V segment lost 0 bases, leaving 0 bases of the junction unmatched. The length of the CDR3 is 13 residues. CDR3 in DNA: TGTGCCAGCAGCTTAGCTAGCGGGAGCGAGCAGTACTTC. This codes for CASSLASGSEQYF.

The chain carries TRBV19 and TRBJ1-2; TRBD1 agrees at 8 bases. Per germline, CDR1 LNHDA and CDR2 SQIVND (reference sequence). Trimming took 9 bases from V and 7 from J; bases not matched to a gene: 10. The CDR3 runs 13 residues. The DNA of the CDR3 is TGTGCCAGCAATCCGCAGGGGGCTGGTGGCTACACCTTC. It specifies CASNPQGAGGYTF.

This clone was detected only once. V gene TRBV5-1 combines with J gene TRBJ2-7, with TRBD1 identical over 9 bases. The CDR3 runs to 14 residues. Germline lookup yields CDR1 SGHRS and CDR2 YFSETQ. V shed 2 bases, J shed 6 bases, and the junction held 6 bases outside the gene matches. CDR3: CASSLQGAPGEQYF. The CDR3 DNA reads as TGCGCCAGCAGCTTACAGGGGGCCCCTGGCGAGCAGTACTTC. The whole variable domain, remainder taken from reference TRBV5-1 and TRBJ2-7, is KAGVTQTPRYLIKTRGQQVTLSCSPISGHRSVSWYQQTPGQGLQFLFEYFSETQRNKGNFPGRFSGRQFSNSRSEMNVSTLELGDSALYLCASSLQGAPGEQYFGPGTRLTVT.

V and J are TRBV7-2 and TRBJ1-4; possibly TRBD1 for D (5 bases). This CDR3 contains 15 residues. Germline assignment: CDR1 SGHTA and CDR2 FQGNSA. Trimming removed 1 base from V and 5 bases from J, with 11 bases in between. In DNA, the CDR3 is TGTGCCAGCAGCTTAGGGGGACGGGAGAATGAAAAACTGTTTTTT. Its translation: CASSLGGRENEKLFF. The full variable domain, in which reference TRBV7-2 and TRBJ1-4 provide the parts outside the CDR3, is GAGVSQSPSNKVTEKGKDVELRCDPISGHTALYWYRQSLGQGLEFLIYFQGNSAPDKSGLPSDRFSAERTGGSVSTLTIQRTQQEDSAVYLCASSLGGRENEKLFFGSGTQLSVL.

The V gene is TRBV28, the J gene TRBJ2-7; weak D call: TRBD2 (5 bases). Germline loops: CDR1 MDHEN, CDR2 SYDVKM. V lost 2 bases and J 0 bases, leaving 14 bases between the germline ends. This CDR3 region has 16 residues. DNA of the CDR3: TGTGCCAGCAGTTTAAGCGGAACGGGTTCCTCCTACGAGCAGTACTTC. Protein product: CASSLSGTGSSYEQYF.

Written as DNA, the CDR3 is TGCGCCTCCGGAAGGGGGTTACAAGAGACCCAGTACTTC. Protein sequence: CASGRGLQETQYF. The V and J genes are TRBV5-1 and TRBJ2-5; possible D gene TRBD1, 6 bases. This CDR3 has 13 amino acids. The germline V gene encodes CDR1 SGHRS and CDR2 YFSETQ. The V and J ends lost 10 bases and 2 bases respectively, with 15 bases between them. Drawing the rest from reference TRBV5-1 and TRBJ2-5, the complete variable domain is KAGVTQTPRYLIKTRGQQVTLSCSPISGHRSVSWYQQTPGQGLQFLFEYFSETQRNKGNFPGRFSGRQFSNSRSEMNVSTLELGDSALYLCASGRGLQETQYFGPGTRLLVL.

This chain joins TRBV3-1 (or the pseudogene TRBV3-2) and TRBJ1-6; 9 nucleotides line up with TRBD1. Trimming cost V 3 bases and J 9 bases; bases outside gene matches: 3. The CDR3 is made up of 14 amino acids. From germline, CDR1 is LGHDT and CDR2 YNNKEL (reference sequence). CDR3 bases: TGTGCCAGCAGCCATCGGGACAGGGTTTCACCCCTCCACTTT. This encodes CASSHRDRVSPLHF.

The chain carries TRBV6-4 and TRBJ2-3, with a possible D match to TRBD1 (6 bases). V was shortened by 0 bases and J by 4 bases, with 11 bases between the two germline ends. The germline CDR1 and CDR2 sequences are MRHNA and SNTAGT. The CDR3 spans 15 residues. The CDR3 spells CASSDSGTYPDTQYF. CDR3 DNA sequence: TGTGCCAGCAGTGACTCAGGGACATACCCAGATACGCAGTATTTT.

V and J are TRBV6-2 or TRBV6-3 and TRBJ2-1, with TRBD2 matching over 12 bases. The germline V gene has CDR1 MNHEY and CDR2 SVGEGT. The trim removed 5 bases at V and 5 bases at J, leaving 4 bases unmatched. The CDR3 is 15 residues long. Here the CDR3 DNA reads TGTGCCAGCAGTGTAACTAGCGGGGGGCACAATGAGCAGTTCTTC. Its translation: CASSVTSGGHNEQFF.

The V and J genes are TRBV2 and TRBJ2-1; TRBD2 is a possible D gene (5 bases). This CDR3 has 14 amino acids. The V end lost 6 bases, the J end lost 2 bases, and 11 bases lay between the germline ends. The germline gives CDR1 SNHLY, CDR2 FYNNEI. CDR3 coding DNA: TGTGCCAGCAGAAATAGCGACACCTACAATGAGCAGTTCTTC. Protein: CASRNSDTYNEQFF. The full variable domain, its missing parts supplied by reference TRBV2 and TRBJ2-1, is EPEVTQTPSHQVTQMGQEVILRCVPISNHLYFYWYRQILGQKVEFLVSFYNNEISEKSEIFDDQFSVERPDGSNFTLKIRSTKLEDSAMYFCASRNSDTYNEQFFGPGTRLTVL.

The genes are TRBV6-5 and TRBJ1-6; 10 positions agree with TRBD1. CDR1 is MNHEY and CDR2 is SVGAGI in the germline V gene. Losses at the gene ends were 5 bases for V and 12 bases for J; bases not matched to a gene: 10. This CDR3 has 15 residues. The CDR3 coding sequence is TGTGCCAGCAGTCCGACCCCGGGACAGGGGTTACCCCTCCACTTT. Protein: CASSPTPGQGLPLHF.

The J gene is TRBJ2-7, the V gene TRBV28; D might be TRBD1 (6 bases). V was clipped by 3 bases and J by 5 bases, with 14 bases between them. Germline V lookup: CDR1 MDHEN, CDR2 SYDVKM. The CDR3 loop spans 14 amino acids. This chain's CDR3 is CASSFGAGDHEQYF. CDR3 coding DNA: TGTGCCAGCAGTTTCGGGGCAGGGGACCACGAGCAGTACTTC.

This chain connects TRBV28 to TRBJ2-5; D possibly corresponds to TRBD2 (5 bases). The CDR3 length is 13 residues. Germline lookup yields CDR1 MDHEN and CDR2 SYDVKM. Trimming removed 8 bases from V and 5 bases from J, with 15 bases in between. The CDR3 DNA reads TGTGCCAGCTACGGGGTCGCAAGGGAGACCCAGTACTTC. Translating it yields CASYGVARETQYF.

This chain uses TRBV3-1 (or the pseudogene TRBV3-2) with TRBJ2-5; D ambiguous. The germline V gene has CDR1 LGHDT and CDR2 YNNKEL (reference sequence). The CDR3 loop spans 14 amino acids. Between the trimmed V and J ends, which lost 0 bases and 4 bases, there was a span of 9 bases. In DNA, the CDR3 is TGTGCCAGCAGCCAAGAGACAACCCGAGAGACCCAGTACTTC. Translating it yields CASSQETTRETQYF.

The J gene is TRBJ1-1, the V gene TRBV5-1; D may be TRBD1 (6 bases). This CDR3 comprises 13 residues. Looked up from germline, CDR1 is SGHRS and CDR2 is YFSETQ. With 8 bases removed from V and 1 base from J, the gap between germline ends came to 12 bases. CDR3 region: CASTQGTNTEAFF. CDR3 coding DNA: TGCGCCAGTACGCAGGGGACGAACACTGAAGCTTTCTTT.

This clone was counted a few times. The chain joins TRBV9 to TRBJ1-3; 7 bases map to TRBD1. This CDR3 is built from 14 residues. CDR1 and CDR2 (germline): SGDLS, YYNGEE. The ends lost 2 bases at V and 3 bases at J; junction bases unmatched: 2. This chain's CDR3 is CASSVTGVGNTIYF. The CDR3, as DNA: TGTGCCAGCAGCGTTACAGGGGTTGGAAACACCATATATTTT.

The genes are TRBV19 and TRBJ2-3, with 9 bases matching TRBD2. CDR3 length: 15 amino acids. Unmatched junction bases numbered 5, after V lost 5 bases and J lost 2 bases. Germline-derived CDR1 and CDR2 are LNHDA and SQIVND (reference sequence). The CDR3 sequence: CASSLRLADTDTQYF. The DNA of the CDR3 is TGTGCCAGTAGTCTGAGACTAGCGGACACAGATACGCAGTATTTT.

The gene calls are TRBV5-1 and TRBJ1-2, with D hard to call. CDR3 length equals 17 residues. V was clipped by 1 base and J by 4 bases, with 20 bases between them. From germline, CDR1 is SGHRS and CDR2 YFSETQ. CDR3 bases: TGCGCCAGCAGCTTGTTCGGCCGTACAACAGACCCCTATGGCTACACCTTC. It codes for CASSLFGRTTDPYGYTF.

The table lists this clone with a few counts. This chain uses TRBV5-5 with TRBJ2-2; 8 bases agree with TRBD1. The trim removed 3 bases at V and 6 bases at J, leaving 10 bases unmatched. The germline gives CDR1 SGHKS, CDR2 YYEKEE (reference sequence). The CDR3 is made up of 16 amino acids. Here the CDR3 DNA reads TGTGCCAGCAGCTCAACCGGGACAGGCAATTCCGGGGAGCTGTTTTTT. It is translated as CASSSTGTGNSGELFF.